Each of the 18 T cell receptor beta chains below was sequenced from the same sample in a study of blood T cell repertoires in COVID-19. TCRdb keeps only in-frame clones here, not all; method: immunoSEQ multiplex PCR. This sample has about 260,000 clones, with approximately 80% found just once. The specimen was peripheral blood. These receptors came from an elderly woman with acute or convalescent COVID-19.

This clone came up once. The V and J genes are TRBV2 and TRBJ2-7; the match to TRBD2 covers 7 bases. J was trimmed by 6 bases and V by 0 bases; bases with no gene match: 8. This CDR3 contains 15 residues. The germline V gene has CDR1 SNHLY and CDR2 FYNNEI. The CDR3 loop reads CASSEAGRGRGEQYF. DNA of the CDR3: TGTGCCAGCAGTGAAGCGGGGAGGGGTCGAGGCGAGCAGTACTTC.

V gene TRBV4-1 combines with J gene TRBJ2-3; TRBD2 matches 10 bases. The germline CDR1 and CDR2 sequences are MGHRA and YSYEKL. This CDR3 contains 15 residues. V was clipped by 4 bases and J by 3 bases; unmatched bases: 4. CDR3 amino acids: CASSLGTSVTDTQYF. In DNA form, the CDR3 reads TGCGCCAGCAGCCTCGGGACTAGCGTGACAGATACGCAGTATTTT.

The rearrangement joins TRBV11-2 to TRBJ1-5, with D unclear. V was pared by 0 bases and J by 4 bases, with 10 bases between. Germline CDR1 reads SGHAT; CDR2 reads FQNNGV. CDR3 length: 15 amino acids. The CDR3, as DNA: TGTGCCAGCAGCTTAGAGGTCCAGGCAAATCAGCCCCAGCATTTT. As protein: CASSLEVQANQPQHF.

J is TRBJ2-2 and V is TRBV3-1 (or the pseudogene TRBV3-2), with 10 bases identical to TRBD1. Trimming cost V 4 bases and J 7 bases; bases outside gene matches: 9. This CDR3 has 16 amino acids. CDR1 is LGHDT, CDR2 YNNKEL, per germline (reference sequence). The CDR3 loop reads CASSRDRGRFHGELFF. The CDR3 DNA sequence: TGTGCCAGCAGCCGAGACAGGGGGCGCTTCCACGGGGAGCTGTTTTTT.

The J gene is TRBJ1-2, the V gene TRBV7-9; D call uncertain. The CDR3 length is 14 residues. The germline V gene has CDR1 SEHNR and CDR2 FQNEAQ (reference sequence). Trimming took 1 base from V and 4 from J, leaving 10 bases between them. CDR3 sequence (DNA): TGTGCCAGCAGCTTAGAGGGAGCTACCTATGGCTACACCTTC. The encoded protein is CASSLEGATYGYTF.

The V call is TRBV20-1, the J call TRBJ2-1; possible D gene TRBD2, 6 bases. CDR1 and CDR2 from the germline V gene are DFQATT and SNEGSKA (reference sequence). This CDR3 contains 15 residues. The V and J ends lost 3 bases and 2 bases respectively, with 14 bases between them. CDR3 nucleotides: TGCAGTGCTAGTTTTCTCCCGGGGGCCTACAATGAGCAGTTCTTC. It yields the protein CSASFLPGAYNEQFF.

This clone was seen a single time. This chain joins TRBV19 and TRBJ2-5; 11 bases are shared with TRBD2. Germline V gives CDR1 LNHDA, CDR2 SQIVND (reference sequence). J gave up 1 base and V 3 bases, and 7 bases lay outside the gene matches. The CDR3 is 17 residues long. DNA of the CDR3: TGTGCCAGTAGTATCGTGACTAGCGGGACCCTCCAAGAGACCCAGTACTTC. Protein: CASSIVTSGTLQETQYF.

This sequence joins TRBV6-2 or TRBV6-3 and TRBJ1-2; 8 bases agree with TRBD1. Germline CDR1 MNHEY, CDR2 SVGEGT. This CDR3 comprises 13 residues. V was clipped by 3 bases and J by 6 bases; unmatched bases: 3. CDR3 in DNA: TGTGCCAGCAGTTATGTGACAGGGGATGGCTACACCTTC. Translating gives CASSYVTGDGYTF.

The chain links TRBV15 to TRBJ1-1, with a tentative D call TRBD1 (5 bases). Germline CDR1 reads LNHNV; CDR2 reads YYDKDF (reference sequence). The CDR3 spans 14 residues. V was clipped by 3 bases and J by 7 bases, with 15 bases between them. The CDR3 loop reads CATSRGIGHFEAFF. In DNA form, the CDR3 reads TGTGCCACCAGCAGGGGCATAGGACACTTTGAAGCTTTCTTT.

This sequence joins TRBV4-3 and TRBJ1-4; D is possibly TRBD1 (5 bases). V gave up 4 bases and J gave up 5 bases, with 17 bases separating them. CDR3 length: 16 residues. Germline CDR1 and CDR2: LGHNA and YSLEER. Here the CDR3 DNA reads TGCGCCAGCAGCCTTGGAAGGGGTAACGGAAATGAAAAACTGTTTTTT. Amino acids: CASSLGRGNGNEKLFF.

The chain recombines TRBV24-1 with TRBJ2-1; 9 bases are a match to TRBD2. Germline CDR1 is KGHDR and CDR2 is SFDVKD. V was clipped by 5 bases and J by 0 bases; unmatched bases: 7. This CDR3 has 17 residues. The CDR3, as DNA: TGTGCCACCAGTGGCGGCGGGAGGGCGGGCTCCTACAATGAGCAGTTCTTC. Protein: CATSGGGRAGSYNEQFF.

V and J are TRBV6-2 or TRBV6-3 and TRBJ2-1, with 10 positions matching TRBD1. The ends lost 5 bases at V and 6 bases at J; junction bases unmatched: 7. Per the germline V gene, CDR1 is MNHEY and CDR2 is SVGEGT. The CDR3 covers 15 residues. This CDR3 reads CASSLTGGAGNEQFF. CDR3 nucleotide sequence: TGTGCCAGCAGTCTGACAGGGGGCGCGGGCAATGAGCAGTTCTTC.

J is TRBJ2-2 and V is TRBV5-1; D not resolved. This CDR3 has 15 residues. In germline, CDR1 is SGHRS, CDR2 YFSETQ. V lost 0 bases to trimming and J lost 4 bases, with 10 bases between them. This chain's CDR3 is CASSLVGSGTGELFF. In nucleotides, the CDR3 is TGCGCCAGCAGCTTGGTCGGTTCGGGCACCGGGGAGCTGTTTTTT.

The chain recombines TRBV5-1 with TRBJ2-6, with D tentatively TRBD1 (5 bases). V was shortened by 6 bases and J by 0 bases, with 7 bases between the two germline ends. Germline V gives CDR1 SGHRS, CDR2 YFSETQ. This CDR3 is 14 amino acids long. The CDR3 loop reads CASKDSSGANVLTF. In DNA, the CDR3 is TGCGCCAGCAAAGACAGCTCTGGGGCCAACGTCCTGACTTTC.

Comment on this clone: The germline gene is not matched at one end of the junction; a read error may be the cause. The chain is built from TRBV6-1 and TRBJ1-1; D call uncertain. The germline CDR1 and CDR2 sequences are MNHNS and SASEGT. The CDR3 loop spans 17 amino acids. CDR3: CAGSEYPLNRLNTEAFF. DNA for the CDR3: TGTGCCGGCAGTGAATACCCTTTAAACCGACTAAACACTGAAGCTTTCTTT.

V usage is TRBV6-5 and J usage is TRBJ2-7; TRBD1 matches at 7 bases. Germline CDR1 is MNHEY and CDR2 is SVGAGI. CDR3 length equals 15 residues. J gave up 5 bases and V 5 bases, and 12 bases lay outside the gene matches. The CDR3 is CASSRTTPGGNEQYF. The CDR3 nucleotides read TGTGCCAGCAGTAGAACTACCCCAGGGGGAAACGAGCAGTACTTC.

The V gene is TRBV19, the J gene TRBJ1-4; possibly TRBD1 for D (6 bases). Germline-derived CDR1 and CDR2 are LNHDA and SQIVND (reference sequence). The CDR3 is 14 amino acids. Trimming shortened V by 6 bases and J by 4 bases, and 12 bases separated the two germline ends. Here the CDR3 DNA reads TGTGCCAGTAGAGGACAGACCGTTAATGAAAAACTGTTTTTT. Amino acid sequence: CASRGQTVNEKLFF.

This chain links TRBV2 with TRBJ2-1; perhaps TRBD2 as D (6 bases). The ends were cut back, 2 bases at V and 2 bases at J, with 10 bases in the middle. CDR3 length: 15 residues. The germline V gene encodes CDR1 SNHLY and CDR2 FYNNEI. The CDR3 DNA reads as TGTGCCAGCAGTGAAAGGCTAGCGACCTACAATGAGCAGTTCTTC. Its translation is CASSERLATYNEQFF. The full variable domain, rest sourced from reference TRBV2 and TRBJ2-1, is EPEVTQTPSHQVTQMGQEVILRCVPISNHLYFYWYRQILGQKVEFLVSFYNNEISEKSEIFDDQFSVERPDGSNFTLKIRSTKLEDSAMYFCASSERLATYNEQFFGPGTRLTVL.